Listed below are T cell receptor beta chains from one sample, sequenced in a study of blood T cell repertoires in COVID-19. Profiled with immunoSEQ multiplex PCR; TCRdb holds only in-frame clones, not every one. The table has 70,000 to 80,000 clones, 82% seen once. Input material: peripheral blood. Receptors originate from a woman older than 75 with acute or convalescent COVID-19. Both conserved end residues are part of each CDR3. The D gene is left open where the match is weak. Clone size is stated in some rows and not others, as once, few, many or a class when expanded.

J | D | size | V | CDR3 | DNA
TRBJ2-1 | . | . | TRBV29-1 | CSAKDARDEQFF | TGCAGCGCCAAGGATGCTCGGGATGAGCAGTTCTTC
TRBJ1-5 | . | . | TRBV28 | CASSLRRRPNQPQHF | TGTGCCAGCAGTTTAAGGAGGAGGCCCAATCAGCCCCAGCATTTT
TRBJ2-2 | TRBD2 | . | TRBV11-3 | CASSLATLAGPNTGELFF | TGTGCCAGCAGCTTGGCGACTTTAGCGGGTCCGAACACCGGGGAGCTGTTTTTT
TRBJ2-7 | TRBD1 | few | TRBV10-3 | CAISESRGRMGEQYF | TGTGCCATCAGTGAGTCTAGGGGGCGGATGGGCGAGCAGTACTTC
TRBJ2-7 | TRBD2 | . | TRBV4-2 | CASSQLAGASYEQYF | TGTGCCAGCAGCCAGCTAGCGGGAGCCTCCTACGAGCAGTACTTC
TRBJ1-5 | TRBD1 | . | TRBV6-5 | CASSSTKQGDQPQHF | TGTGCCAGCAGTTCCACGAAACAGGGGGATCAGCCCCAGCATTTT
TRBJ1-5 | TRBD1 | . | TRBV19 | CASSIGTENQPQHF | TGTGCCAGTAGTATCGGGACAGAAAATCAGCCCCAGCATTTT
TRBJ2-3 | . | . | TRBV19 | CASSIAWTATDTQYF | TGTGCCAGTAGTATAGCTTGGACAGCCACAGATACGCAGTATTTT
TRBJ1-2 | TRBD1 | . | TRBV24-1 | CATGTGGFGYTF | TGTGCCACCGGGACAGGGGGCTTTGGCTACACCTTC
TRBJ1-1 | TRBD1 | . | TRBV11-2 | CASSPTGGRTEAFF | TGTGCCAGCAGCCCGACAGGGGGGAGGACTGAAGCTTTCTTT
TRBJ2-1 | . | . | TRBV11-2 | CASSQGGSSYNEQFF | TGTGCCAGCAGCCAGGGGGGTAGCTCCTACAATGAGCAGTTCTTC
TRBJ2-6 | . | . | TRBV2 | CASSGTGKGTGANVLTF | TGTGCCAGCAGTGGTACGGGGAAAGGGACTGGGGCCAACGTCCTGACTTTC
TRBJ1-1 | . | . | TRBV6-5 | CASRDQGTEAFF | TGTGCCAGCAGGGACCAGGGTACTGAAGCTTTCTTT
TRBJ1-6 | TRBD1 | once | TRBV10-3 | CAISAGGRDNSPLHF | TGTGCCATCAGTGCAGGGGGCAGGGATAATTCACCCCTCCACTTT
TRBJ1-5 | . | . | TRBV18 | CASSGPDNQPQHF | TGTGCCAGCTCAGGGCCAGACAATCAGCCCCAGCATTTT
TRBJ2-1 | TRBD2 | . | TRBV24-1 | CATSAARTSGRGEQFF | TGTGCCACCAGTGCTGCTCGGACTAGCGGGAGGGGTGAGCAGTTCTTC
TRBJ1-5 | . | . | TRBV28 | CASSLPGRVGQPQHF | TGTGCCAGCAGTTTACCGGGGAGGGTTGGGCAGCCCCAGCATTTT
TRBJ2-2 | . | . | TRBV6-1 | CASRNRRDTGELFF | TGTGCCAGCAGAAATCGGAGGGACACCGGGGAGCTGTTTTTT
TRBJ2-2 | TRBD2 | few | TRBV5-4 | CASSQGGDNTGELFF | TGTGCCAGCAGCCAGGGAGGGGATAACACCGGGGAGCTGTTTTTT
TRBJ2-7 | . | few | TRBV20-1 | CSASGAGRGSNEQYF | TGCAGTGCTAGTGGGGCAGGGAGGGGGAGCAACGAGCAGTACTTC
TRBJ1-2 | TRBD1 | once | TRBV30 | CAWSAGDRGGYGYTF | TGTGCCTGGAGTGCCGGGGACAGGGGGGGATATGGCTACACCTTC
TRBJ2-2 | TRBD1 | . | TRBV13 | CASSSPDRGPNTGELFF | TGTGCCAGCAGCTCCCCCGACAGGGGTCCCAACACCGGGGAGCTGTTTTTT
TRBJ2-7 | TRBD1 | . | TRBV9 | CASSPRRTGVSPYEQYF | TGTGCCAGCAGCCCCCGTCGGACAGGGGTCTCCCCCTACGAGCAGTACTTC
TRBJ1-6 | . | once | TRBV5-4 | CASSFGLQGGSPLHF | TGTGCCAGCAGCTTCGGTTTACAGGGTGGATCACCCCTCCACTTT
TRBJ1-3 | . | . | TRBV4-3 | CASSQEAPGNSGNTIYF | TGCGCCAGCAGCCAAGAGGCGCCAGGGAACTCTGGAAACACCATATATTTT
TRBJ1-6 | . | once | TRBV3-1/TRBV3-2 | CASSQKGNSPLHF | TGTGCCAGCAGCCAGAAGGGGAATTCACCCCTCCACTTT
TRBJ1-3 | . | . | TRBV2 | CASRGADSGNTIYF | TGTGCCAGCAGGGGAGCTGACTCTGGAAACACCATATATTTT
TRBJ2-1 | TRBD2 | . | TRBV5-1 | CASSLGLAGGDYNEQFF | TGCGCCAGCAGCTTGGGACTAGCGGGAGGGGACTACAATGAGCAGTTCTTC
TRBJ2-7 | . | . | TRBV28 | CASRIGTREQYF | TGTGCCAGCAGGATCGGGACACGGGAGCAGTACTTC
TRBJ2-1 | TRBD2 | . | TRBV7-9 | CASSLRAGGPEQFF | TGTGCCAGCAGCTTAAGAGCGGGAGGGCCGGAACAGTTCTTC
TRBJ2-1 | TRBD2 | . | TRBV19 | CASSIPLGGTTSNEQFF | TGTGCCAGTAGTATTCCCCTGGGGGGGACTACCAGCAATGAGCAGTTCTTC
TRBJ2-5 | TRBD2 | . | TRBV24-1 | CATSDTRGREGRRVQYF | TGTGCCACCAGTGACACCCGCGGTCGGGAGGGCCGACGGGTTCAGTACTTC
TRBJ2-2 | . | . | TRBV5-1 | CASSYTGIRGTGELFF | TGCGCCAGCAGTTATACCGGGATCCGCGGGACCGGGGAGCTGTTTTTT
TRBJ2-7 | . | few | TRBV21-1 | CASSKRRGQGRIHEQYF | TGTGCCAGCAGCAAGAGGCGGGGGCAGGGGCGCATCCACGAGCAGTACTTC
TRBJ2-3 | . | . | TRBV7-2 | CASSPGLRRTDTQYF | TGTGCCAGCAGCCCGGGACTCCGACGCACAGATACGCAGTATTTT
TRBJ1-2 | TRBD1 | . | TRBV6-5 | CASSPWTGGFGYTF | TGTGCCAGCAGTCCTTGGACAGGGGGCTTTGGCTACACCTTC
TRBJ1-5 | . | . | TRBV2 | CASRRTAPNQPQHF | TGTGCCAGCAGGCGGACAGCTCCAAATCAGCCCCAGCATTTT
TRBJ1-1 | TRBD1 | . | TRBV5-5 | CASSPGTGGVSTEAFF | TGTGCCAGCAGCCCTGGGACAGGGGGCGTCAGCACTGAAGCTTTCTTT
TRBJ2-7 | TRBD1 | . | TRBV27 | CASPWGDRWDLSSYEQYF | TGTGCCAGCCCCTGGGGGGACAGGTGGGATTTGAGCTCCTACGAGCAGTACTTC
TRBJ1-2 | . | . | TRBV27 | CASSLSYRVNGYTF | TGTGCCAGCAGTTTATCTTACAGGGTGAATGGCTACACCTTC
TRBJ2-7 | . | . | TRBV7-9 | CASSFRGYEQYF | TGTGCCAGCAGCTTTAGGGGCTACGAGCAGTACTTC
TRBJ2-7 | . | . | TRBV7-2 | CASSLGMRGSSYEQYF | TGTGCCAGCAGCTTAGGTATGCGGGGAAGCTCCTACGAGCAGTACTTC
TRBJ2-5 | TRBD2 | many | TRBV4-1 | CASSQDRDSGNRGTQYF | TGCGCCAGCAGCCAAGATCGAGATAGCGGGAACCGGGGGACCCAGTACTTC
TRBJ2-1 | . | once | TRBV14 | CASSLYGGEQFF | TGTGCCAGCAGCCTTTACGGAGGTGAGCAGTTCTTC
TRBJ2-5 | TRBD2 | . | TRBV7-2 | CASSLAPLGATSGSQETQYF | TGTGCCAGCAGCTTAGCGCCCCTCGGGGCGACTAGCGGGAGCCAGGAGACCCAGTACTTC
TRBJ1-2 | TRBD1 | . | TRBV7-2 | CASSQPGRQGLYGYTF | TGTGCCAGCAGCCAACCCGGTCGACAGGGACTCTATGGCTACACCTTC
TRBJ2-7 | . | . | TRBV2 | CASRLGGSHEQYF | TGTGCCAGCAGGTTAGGAGGTAGCCACGAGCAGTACTTC
TRBJ1-4 | . | . | TRBV19 | CASSIVPGNEKLFF | TGTGCCAGTAGTATAGTGCCGGGTAATGAAAAACTGTTTTTT
TRBJ1-1 | . | . | TRBV6-6 | CASSAGGTEAFF | TGTGCCAGCAGTGCGGGAGGCACTGAAGCTTTCTTT
TRBJ2-1 | . | few | TRBV9 | CASSVGLVNEQFF | TGTGCCAGCAGCGTAGGACTAGTCAATGAGCAGTTCTTC
TRBJ1-4 | TRBD1 | once | TRBV9 | CASSPGDSRDEKLFF | TGTGCCAGCAGCCCGGGGGACAGTAGAGACGAAAAACTGTTTTTT
TRBJ2-7 | . | . | TRBV4-3 | CASSRDTNYEQYF | TGCGCCAGCAGCCGGGACACTAACTACGAGCAGTACTTC
TRBJ2-7 | . | . | TRBV7-6 | CASSFLDGTGNNEQYF | TGTGCCAGCAGCTTCCTGGACGGTACGGGGAACAACGAGCAGTACTTC
TRBJ2-1 | . | . | TRBV7-2 | CASSLAPLGEQFF | TGTGCCAGCAGCTTAGCCCCCCTCGGTGAGCAGTTCTTC
TRBJ1-1 | TRBD1 | . | TRBV30 | CAWRRDRGVVVEAFF | TGTGCCTGGAGGCGGGACAGGGGTGTGGTGGTTGAAGCTTTCTTT
TRBJ2-1 | TRBD2 | . | TRBV7-2 | CASLQTSGIRWNEQFF | TGTGCCAGTTTACAGACTAGCGGGATAAGGTGGAATGAGCAGTTCTTC
TRBJ2-7 | TRBD2 | . | TRBV4-1 | CASSQEIGTRIHEQYF | TGCGCCAGCAGCCAAGAAATTGGGACTAGAATCCACGAGCAGTACTTC